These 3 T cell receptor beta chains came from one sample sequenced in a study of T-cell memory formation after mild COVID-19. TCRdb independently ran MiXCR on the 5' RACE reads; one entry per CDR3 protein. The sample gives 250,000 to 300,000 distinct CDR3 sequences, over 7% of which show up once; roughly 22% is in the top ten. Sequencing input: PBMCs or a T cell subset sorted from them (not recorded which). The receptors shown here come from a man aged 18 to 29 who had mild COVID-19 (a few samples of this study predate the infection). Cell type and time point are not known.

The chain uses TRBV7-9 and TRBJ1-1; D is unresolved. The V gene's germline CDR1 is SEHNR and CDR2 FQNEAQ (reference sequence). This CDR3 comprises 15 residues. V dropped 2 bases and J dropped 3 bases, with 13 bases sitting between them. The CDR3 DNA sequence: TGTGCCAGCAGCTTACGTAGGGTGTCCGACACTGAAGCTTTCTTT. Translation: CASSLRRVSDTEAFF. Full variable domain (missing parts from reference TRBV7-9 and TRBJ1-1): DTGVSQNPRHKITKRGQNVTFRCDPISEHNRLYWYRQTLGQGPEFLTYFQNEAQLEKSRLLSDRFSAERPKGSFSTLEIQRTEQGDSAMYLCASSLRRVSDTEAFFGQGTRLTVV.

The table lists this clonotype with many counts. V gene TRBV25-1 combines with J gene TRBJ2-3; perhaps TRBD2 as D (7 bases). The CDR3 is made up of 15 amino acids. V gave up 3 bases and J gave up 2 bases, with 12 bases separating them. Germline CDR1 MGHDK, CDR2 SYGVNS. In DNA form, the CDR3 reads TGTGCCAGCAGTGACGGGGGGCAGGTCACAGATACGCAGTATTTT. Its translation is CASSDGGQVTDTQYF.

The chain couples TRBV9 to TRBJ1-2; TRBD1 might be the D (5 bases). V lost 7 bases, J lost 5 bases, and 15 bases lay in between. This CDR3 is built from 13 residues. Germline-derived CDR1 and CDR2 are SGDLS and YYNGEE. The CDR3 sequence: CASGRAGPYGYTF. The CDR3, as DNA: TGTGCCAGCGGGCGGGCGGGACCTTATGGCTACACCTTC.